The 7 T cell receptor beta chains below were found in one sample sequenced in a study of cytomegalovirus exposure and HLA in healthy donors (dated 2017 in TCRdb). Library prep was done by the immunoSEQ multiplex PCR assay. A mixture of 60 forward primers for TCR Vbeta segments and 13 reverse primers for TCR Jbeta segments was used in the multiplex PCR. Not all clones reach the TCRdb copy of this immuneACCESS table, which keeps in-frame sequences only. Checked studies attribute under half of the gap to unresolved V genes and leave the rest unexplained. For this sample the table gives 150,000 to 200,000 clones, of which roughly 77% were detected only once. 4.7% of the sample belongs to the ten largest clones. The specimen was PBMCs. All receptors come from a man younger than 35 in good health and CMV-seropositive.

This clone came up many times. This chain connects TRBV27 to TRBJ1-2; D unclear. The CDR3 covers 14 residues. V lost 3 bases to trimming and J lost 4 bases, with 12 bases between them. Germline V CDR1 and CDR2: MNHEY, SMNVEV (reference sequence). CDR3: CASSFSRSPYGYTF. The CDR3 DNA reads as TGTGCCAGCAGTTTCTCCAGATCTCCCTATGGCTACACCTTC.

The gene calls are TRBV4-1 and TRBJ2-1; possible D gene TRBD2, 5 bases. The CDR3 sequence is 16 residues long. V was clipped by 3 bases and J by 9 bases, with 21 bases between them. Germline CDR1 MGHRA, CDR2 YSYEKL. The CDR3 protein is CASSQALGSRTGEQFF. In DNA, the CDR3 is TGCGCCAGCAGCCAGGCCCTGGGGAGTCGTACGGGTGAGCAGTTCTTC.

In DNA, the CDR3 is TGCGCCAGCAGCCTGTTACTAGCGGGGGGGCCTGGCGGGGAGCTGTTTTTT. As protein: CASSLLLAGGPGGELFF. This chain links TRBV5-1 with TRBJ2-2; TRBD2 matches 13 bases. CDR1 is SGHRS and CDR2 is YFSETQ in the germline V gene. This CDR3 is built from 17 residues. J lost 7 bases, V lost 4 bases, and 10 bases had no gene match.

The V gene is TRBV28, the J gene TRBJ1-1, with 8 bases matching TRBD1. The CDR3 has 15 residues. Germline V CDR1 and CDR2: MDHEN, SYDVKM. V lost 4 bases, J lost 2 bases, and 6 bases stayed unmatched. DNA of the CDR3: TGTGCCAGCAGTTCGGGACAGGTACTAAACACTGAAGCTTTCTTT. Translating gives CASSSGQVLNTEAFF.

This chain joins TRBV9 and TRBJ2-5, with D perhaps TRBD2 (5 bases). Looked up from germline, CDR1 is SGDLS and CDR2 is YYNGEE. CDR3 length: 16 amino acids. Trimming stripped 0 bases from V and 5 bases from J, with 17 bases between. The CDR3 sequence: CASSVGGGWAGETQYF. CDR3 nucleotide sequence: TGTGCCAGCAGCGTAGGTGGCGGGTGGGCTGGGGAGACCCAGTACTTC.

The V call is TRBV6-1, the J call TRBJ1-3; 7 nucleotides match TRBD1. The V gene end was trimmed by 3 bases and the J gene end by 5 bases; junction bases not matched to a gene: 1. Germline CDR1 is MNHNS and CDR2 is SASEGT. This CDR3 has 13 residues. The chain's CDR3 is CASSETGRNTIYF. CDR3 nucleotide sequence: TGTGCCAGCAGTGAGACAGGGAGAAACACCATATATTTT.

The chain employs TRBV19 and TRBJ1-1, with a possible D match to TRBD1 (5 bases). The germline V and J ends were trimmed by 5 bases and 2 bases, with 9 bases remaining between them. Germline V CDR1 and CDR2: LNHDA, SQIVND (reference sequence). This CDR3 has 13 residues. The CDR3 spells CASSDDSNTEAFF. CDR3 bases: TGTGCCAGTAGTGACGACAGCAACACTGAAGCTTTCTTT.